Shown below are 32 T cell receptor beta chains from a single sample sequenced in a study of cytomegalovirus exposure and HLA in healthy donors. Primers: 60 Vbeta forward and 13 Jbeta reverse. Method: immunoSEQ multiplex PCR; TCRdb's copy keeps in-frame clones and lacks some. The sample shows around 150,000 clones, roughly 79% of them seen only once. The source material was PBMCs. All receptors derive from a male donor in good health and CMV-seronegative.

This chain uses TRBV18 with TRBJ1-2, with no clear D. The CDR3 is 13 residues long. The germline V and J ends were trimmed by 6 bases and 2 bases, with 10 bases remaining between them. The germline V gene has CDR1 KGHSH and CDR2 LQKENI. This CDR3 reads CASSTDWNYGYTF. The CDR3 DNA is TGTGCCAGCTCCACGGACTGGAACTATGGCTACACCTTC.

On this clone: Within the sample, other DNA sequences also encode this same CDR3. The chain employs TRBV27 and TRBJ2-2; D call uncertain. Germline V gene data show CDR1 as MNHEY and CDR2 as SMNVEV (reference sequence). There are 12 residues in the CDR3. Trimming removed 6 bases from V and 6 bases from J, with 8 bases in between. This CDR3 reads CASSFWPGELFF. CDR3 bases: TGTGCCAGCAGCTTTTGGCCCGGGGAGCTGTTTTTT.

The genes are TRBV10-3 and TRBJ2-7; 14 nucleotides match TRBD2. The junction had 3 bases not matched to a gene; V was cut back by 4 bases and J by 4 bases. This CDR3 contains 15 residues. Germline CDR1 and CDR2: ENHRY and SYGVKD. The CDR3 DNA reads TGTGCCATCAGTGGCAGACTAGCGGGAGGGTACGAGCAGTACTTC. Translated, it gives CAISGRLAGGYEQYF.

The J gene is TRBJ2-3, the V gene TRBV4-2; 14 bases fit TRBD2. The length of the CDR3 is 19 residues. The V gene's germline CDR1 is LGHNA and CDR2 YNFKEQ. Trimming at V came to 6 bases and at J to 2 bases, leaving 13 bases not matched to a gene. The CDR3 sequence is CASSTSAGTSGRITDTQYF. The CDR3, as DNA: TGTGCCAGCAGTACCTCCGCCGGGACTAGCGGGAGAATCACAGATACGCAGTATTTT.

This clone was seen only a few times. J is TRBJ1-1 and V is TRBV6-4, with D maybe TRBD1 (6 bases). V lost 4 bases to trimming and J lost 3 bases, with 9 bases between them. From germline, CDR1 is MRHNA and CDR2 SNTAGT. The CDR3 has 13 amino acids. CDR3 sequence (DNA): TGTGCCAGCAGTGTCCGGACAGACACTGAAGCTTTCTTT. Residues: CASSVRTDTEAFF.

The chain joins TRBV5-8 to TRBJ1-5; D is unresolved. Germline V gives CDR1 SGHTS, CDR2 YDEGEE. V was pared by 0 bases and J by 0 bases, with 16 bases between. The CDR3 is made up of 18 amino acids. The CDR3 region has the DNA TGTGCCAGCAGCTTGGGAGCGGGTCGGAGTATTAGCAATCAGCCCCAGCATTTT. Amino acid sequence: CASSLGAGRSISNQPQHF. Based on the CDR3 plus reference TRBV5-8 and TRBJ1-5, the full variable domain is EAGVTQSPTHLIKTRGQQATLRCSPISGHTSVYWYQQALGLGLQFLLWYDEGEERNRGNFPPRFSGRQFPNYSSELNVNALELEDSALYLCASSLGAGRSISNQPQHFGDGTRLSIL.

This clone turned up a few times. The gene calls are TRBV18 and TRBJ2-3; 10 bases agree with TRBD2. The germline V gene encodes CDR1 KGHSH and CDR2 LQKENI. The junction had 10 bases not matched to a gene; V was cut back by 2 bases and J by 5 bases. CDR3 length: 17 amino acids. Here the CDR3 DNA reads TGTGCCAGCTCACCAGGCTGGTCTAGCGGGGGTGGAGATACGCAGTATTTT. Protein product: CASSPGWSSGGGDTQYF.

V and J are TRBV5-1 and TRBJ1-1, with no clear D. Trimming took off 0 bases at V and 7 bases at J, with 7 bases between the two ends. Germline lookup yields CDR1 SGHRS and CDR2 YFSETQ. The CDR3 consists of 12 residues. CDR3 nucleotides: TGCGCCAGCAGCTTGGGTTCCGGTGAAGCTTTCTTT. Translated: CASSLGSGEAFF.

This clone came up a few times. The chain carries TRBV12-5 and TRBJ2-5; 10 nucleotides align to TRBD2. After removal of 1 base from V and 1 base from J, the junction contained 9 bases not matched to a gene. The length of the CDR3 is 18 residues. Germline CDR1 LGHNT, CDR2 FRNRAP. The CDR3 reads CASGLASGGTTAQETQYF. The CDR3 nucleotides read TGTGCTAGTGGTTTGGCTAGCGGGGGCACGACAGCCCAAGAGACCCAGTACTTC.

This clone is deemed medium-sized. The CDR3 region is CASGTRTGNEQYF. As DNA, the CDR3 is TGTGCTAGTGGTACACGGACAGGGAACGAGCAGTACTTC. The V and J genes are TRBV12-5 and TRBJ2-7, with 8 bases identical to TRBD1. Germline V gene data show CDR1 as LGHNT and CDR2 as FRNRAP. The CDR3 spans 13 residues. The V and J ends lost 5 bases and 5 bases, in that order; junction bases with no gene match: 5. The whole variable domain, filled in from reference TRBV12-5 and TRBJ2-7, reads DARVTQTPRHKVTEMGQEVTMRCQPILGHNTVFWYRQTMMQGLELLAYFRNRAPLDDSGMPKDRFSAEMPDATLATLKIQPSEPRDSAVYFCASGTRTGNEQYFGPGTRLTVT.

The rearrangement joins TRBV6-6 to TRBJ2-1, with D perhaps matching TRBD2 (7 bases). V was shortened by 5 bases and J by 7 bases, with 15 bases between the two germline ends. Germline V lookup: CDR1 MNHNY, CDR2 SVGAGI (reference sequence). The CDR3 is made up of 14 amino acids. The CDR3 DNA reads as TGTGCCAGCAGTCCCAGGGGAGGGTTAAATGAGCAGTTCTTC. This encodes CASSPRGGLNEQFF.

This clone was detected ten times or more. The chain is built from TRBV7-9 and TRBJ1-4; TRBD1 might be the D (6 bases). CDR3 length equals 14 residues. Germline assignment: CDR1 SEHNR and CDR2 FQNEAQ (reference sequence). V dropped 5 bases and J dropped 8 bases, with 15 bases sitting between them. The CDR3 sequence is CASSAGRGREKLFF. DNA for the CDR3: TGTGCCAGCAGCGCCGGGCGGGGGCGAGAAAAACTGTTTTTT.

This clone was observed once. The rearrangement uses TRBV19 and TRBJ2-7, with D possibly TRBD2 on 5 matching bases. Germline-derived CDR1 and CDR2 are LNHDA and SQIVND (reference sequence). V dropped 5 bases and J dropped 1 base, with 12 bases sitting between them. This CDR3 region has 14 residues. The CDR3 nucleotides are TGTGCCAGTAGTTTCCGGGAAGGATCCTACGAGCAGTACTTC. Protein: CASSFREGSYEQYF.

The V gene is TRBV7-9, the J gene TRBJ2-1; no clear D gene. Germline V CDR1 and CDR2: SEHNR, FQNEAQ (reference sequence). The CDR3 is made up of 12 amino acids. V was shortened by 2 bases and J by 13 bases, with 12 bases between the two germline ends. The DNA of the CDR3 is TGTGCCAGCAGCTTAATCAAAACGAGTCAGTTCTTC. This translates into CASSLIKTSQFF. Full variable domain (remainder filled in from reference TRBV7-9 and TRBJ2-1): DTGVSQNPRHKITKRGQNVTFRCDPISEHNRLYWYRQTLGQGPEFLTYFQNEAQLEKSRLLSDRFSAERPKGSFSTLEIQRTEQGDSAMYLCASSLIKTSQFFGPGTRLTVL.

The chain links TRBV29-1 to TRBJ1-1; no clear D gene. The CDR3 sequence is 12 residues long. V was clipped by 2 bases and J by 4 bases, with 8 bases between them. Germline V CDR1 and CDR2: SQVTM, ANQGSEA. The CDR3 nucleotides are TGCAGCGTTGAAAAGGGAGGCACTGAAGCTTTCTTT. As protein: CSVEKGGTEAFF.

The chain uses TRBV27 and TRBJ2-7, with no clear D. This CDR3 contains 14 residues. V lost 5 bases to trimming and J lost 6 bases, with 17 bases between them. Germline CDR1 is MNHEY and CDR2 is SMNVEV (reference sequence). The CDR3 coding sequence is TGTGCCAGCAGTCTCGGGTTTACTTCTCGCGAGCAGTACTTC. It yields the protein CASSLGFTSREQYF.

The V call is TRBV5-1, the J call TRBJ2-7; TRBD2 matches at 7 bases. With 0 bases clipped from V and 3 bases from J, the junction kept 3 bases outside the gene matches. The CDR3 sequence is 14 residues long. From germline, CDR1 is SGHRS and CDR2 YFSETQ. CDR3 protein: CASSLEGGSYEQYF. CDR3 DNA sequence: TGCGCCAGCAGCTTGGAGGGCGGGAGCTACGAGCAGTACTTC.

V usage is TRBV27 and J usage is TRBJ2-7; 10 bases are a match to TRBD2. This CDR3 comprises 16 residues. The V gene end was trimmed by 1 base and the J gene end by 0 bases; junction bases not matched to a gene: 3. Germline CDR1 reads MNHEY; CDR2 reads SMNVEV (reference sequence). The CDR3 DNA reads as TGTGCCAGCAGTTTATTGGCTAGCGGGGGCTCCTACGAGCAGTACTTC. It translates to CASSLLASGGSYEQYF.

This clone was seen a few times. The V call is TRBV7-9, the J call TRBJ2-3; D is perhaps TRBD2 (5 bases). Germline CDR1 reads SEHNR; CDR2 reads FQNEAQ (reference sequence). Trimming removed 3 bases at V and 1 base at J, with 11 bases between. The CDR3 is 15 residues long. The CDR3 is CASSLALVRTDTQYF. Written as DNA, the CDR3 is TGTGCCAGCAGCTTGGCACTAGTCCGCACAGATACGCAGTATTTT.

The rearrangement uses TRBV6-6 and TRBJ2-3, with D uncertain. Germline assignment: CDR1 MNHNY and CDR2 SVGAGI (reference sequence). Trimming left V 5 bases short and J 3 bases short, with 6 bases between. The CDR3 contains 12 residues. Written as DNA, the CDR3 is TGTGCCAGCAGTCACTTAACAGATACGCAGTATTTT. Translated, it gives CASSHLTDTQYF.

The gene calls are TRBV5-8 and TRBJ2-5, with D perhaps TRBD1 (5 bases). Germline-derived CDR1 and CDR2 are SGHTS and YDEGEE. The length of the CDR3 is 15 residues. V lost 0 bases to trimming and J lost 4 bases, with 13 bases between them. CDR3 DNA sequence: TGTGCCAGCAGCTTGGGGCAGGGTAGAGGAGAGACCCAGTACTTC. It codes for CASSLGQGRGETQYF.

The V gene is TRBV19, the J gene TRBJ1-2; D is perhaps TRBD1 (5 bases). The V end lost 0 bases, the J end lost 3 bases, and 8 bases lay between the germline ends. The CDR3 consists of 14 residues. CDR1 LNHDA and CDR2 SQIVND come from the germline V gene (reference sequence). CDR3 residues: CASSIEAGYYGYTF. Written as DNA, the CDR3 is TGTGCCAGTAGTATAGAAGCAGGGTACTATGGCTACACCTTC.

V gene TRBV19 combines with J gene TRBJ1-1, with D uncertain. V gave up 2 bases and J gave up 0 bases, with 7 bases separating them. The CDR3 totals 14 residues. Germline CDR1 and CDR2: LNHDA and SQIVND (reference sequence). This CDR3 reads CASSIPRVNTEAFF. In nucleotides, the CDR3 is TGTGCCAGTAGTATACCCCGGGTGAACACTGAAGCTTTCTTT.

This chain joins TRBV5-1 and TRBJ2-5; 11 bases line up with TRBD2. V was pared by 7 bases and J by 3 bases, with 8 bases of the junction left unmatched. From germline, CDR1 is SGHRS and CDR2 YFSETQ. The CDR3 has 15 residues. This CDR3 reads CASSSGTSGEETQYF. In DNA form, the CDR3 reads TGCGCCAGCTCATCCGGGACTAGCGGAGAAGAGACCCAGTACTTC.

This clone showed up just a few times. The V and J genes are TRBV4-3 and TRBJ2-1; tentative D call: TRBD1 (7 bases). Germline V lookup: CDR1 LGHNA, CDR2 YSLEER. This CDR3 is 16 amino acids long. Trimming pared 0 bases from V and 8 bases from J, leaving 17 bases between. The chain's CDR3 is CASSQEWARGVDEQFF. The CDR3 region has the DNA TGCGCCAGCAGCCAAGAATGGGCCAGGGGGGTCGATGAGCAGTTCTTC.

V and J are TRBV7-9 and TRBJ2-5, with TRBD1 identical over 10 bases. V lost 2 bases to trimming and J lost 4 bases; unmatched junction nucleotides: 7. Per the germline V gene, CDR1 is SEHNR and CDR2 is FQNEAQ (reference sequence). This CDR3 comprises 16 residues. The CDR3 loop is CASSLWKGQGIETQYF. The CDR3 region has the DNA TGTGCCAGCAGCTTATGGAAGGGACAGGGGATAGAGACCCAGTACTTC. Full variable domain (outside the CDR3, taken from reference TRBV7-9 and TRBJ2-5): DTGVSQNPRHKITKRGQNVTFRCDPISEHNRLYWYRQTLGQGPEFLTYFQNEAQLEKSRLLSDRFSAERPKGSFSTLEIQRTEQGDSAMYLCASSLWKGQGIETQYFGPGTRLLVL.

The CDR3 nucleotides read TGTGCCAGCAGCGCCGGGACAGGGAGACACGAGCAGTACTTC. It translates to CASSAGTGRHEQYF. The chain combines TRBV9 with TRBJ2-7; TRBD1 matches at 9 bases. The CDR3 extends over 14 amino acids. Unmatched junction bases numbered 6, after V lost 3 bases and J lost 5 bases. Germline V lookup: CDR1 SGDLS, CDR2 YYNGEE.

V is TRBV7-3 and J is TRBJ2-7; 12 bases align to TRBD2. This CDR3 region has 14 residues. The V segment lost 6 bases and the J segment 4 bases; nucleotides outside the gene matches: 4. Per the germline V gene, CDR1 is SGHTA and CDR2 is FQGTGA. CDR3 protein: CASRTTSGSYEQYF. In DNA form, the CDR3 reads TGTGCCAGCAGAACGACTAGCGGGAGTTACGAGCAGTACTTC.

The chain combines TRBV2 with TRBJ2-5, with D possibly TRBD2 on 6 matching bases. V dropped 6 bases and J dropped 5 bases, with 10 bases sitting between them. The CDR3 length is 12 residues. Germline CDR1 reads SNHLY; CDR2 reads FYNNEI. CDR3 residues: CASRLAGETQYF. DNA for the CDR3: TGTGCCAGCAGACTAGCTGGGGAGACCCAGTACTTC.

The chain has TRBV7-2 and TRBJ1-2; no reliable D call. The V end lost 5 bases, the J end lost 4 bases, and 11 bases lay between the germline ends. The germline V gene encodes CDR1 SGHTA and CDR2 FQGNSA. The CDR3 totals 13 residues. CDR3 amino acids: CASSPRAAYGYTF. CDR3 coding DNA: TGTGCCAGCAGCCCGCGGGCAGCCTATGGCTACACCTTC. Full variable domain (rest looked up from reference TRBV7-2 and TRBJ1-2): GAGVSQSPSNKVTEKGKDVELRCDPISGHTALYWYRQSLGQGLEFLIYFQGNSAPDKSGLPSDRFSAERTGGSVSTLTIQRTQQEDSAVYLCASSPRAAYGYTFGSGTRLTVV.

V is TRBV6-6 and J is TRBJ1-2, with D possibly TRBD1 on 5 matching bases. The germline CDR1 and CDR2 sequences are MNHNY and SVGAGI (reference sequence). The CDR3 spans 16 residues. The V end lost 0 bases, the J end lost 1 base, and 12 bases lay between the germline ends. The CDR3 DNA sequence: TGTGCCAGCAGTTACTCCGACAGTACGAATAACTATGGCTACACCTTC. This gives the protein CASSYSDSTNNYGYTF.

The chain employs TRBV19 and TRBJ1-1; 7 nucleotides match TRBD1. J was trimmed by 0 bases and V by 6 bases; bases with no gene match: 4. CDR3 length equals 14 residues. From germline, CDR1 is LNHDA and CDR2 SQIVND (reference sequence). CDR3 loop: CASSPGTVNTEAFF. CDR3 nucleotide sequence: TGTGCCAGTAGCCCCGGGACAGTGAACACTGAAGCTTTCTTT.